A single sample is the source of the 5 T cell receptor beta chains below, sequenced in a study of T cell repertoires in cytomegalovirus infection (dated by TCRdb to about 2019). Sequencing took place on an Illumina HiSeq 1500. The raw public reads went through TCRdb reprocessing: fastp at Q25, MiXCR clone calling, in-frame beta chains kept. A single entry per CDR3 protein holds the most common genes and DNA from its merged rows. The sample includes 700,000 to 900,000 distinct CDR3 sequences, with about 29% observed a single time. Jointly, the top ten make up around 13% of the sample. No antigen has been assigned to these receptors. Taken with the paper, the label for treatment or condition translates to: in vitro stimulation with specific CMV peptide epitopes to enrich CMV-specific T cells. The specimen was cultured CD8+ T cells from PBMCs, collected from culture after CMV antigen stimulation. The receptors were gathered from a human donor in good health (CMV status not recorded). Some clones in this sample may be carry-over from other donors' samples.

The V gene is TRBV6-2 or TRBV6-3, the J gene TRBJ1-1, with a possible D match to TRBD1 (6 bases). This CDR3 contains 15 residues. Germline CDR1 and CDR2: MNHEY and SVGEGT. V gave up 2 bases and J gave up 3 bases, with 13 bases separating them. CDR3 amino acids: CASSYEDSLDTEAFF. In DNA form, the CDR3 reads TGTGCCAGCAGTTACGAGGACAGTTTGGACACTGAAGCTTTCTTT.

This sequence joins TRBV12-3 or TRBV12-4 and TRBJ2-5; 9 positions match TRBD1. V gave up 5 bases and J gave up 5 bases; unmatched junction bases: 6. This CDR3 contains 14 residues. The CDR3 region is CASSGQGFVETQYF. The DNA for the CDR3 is TGTGCCAGCAGTGGACAGGGGTTTGTGGAGACCCAGTACTTC.

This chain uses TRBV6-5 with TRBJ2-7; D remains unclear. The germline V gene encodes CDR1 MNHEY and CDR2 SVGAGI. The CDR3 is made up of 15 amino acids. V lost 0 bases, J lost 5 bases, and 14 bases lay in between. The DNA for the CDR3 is TGTGCCAGCAGTTACTCGGGCGGCCGGATAGACGAGCAGTACTTC. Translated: CASSYSGGRIDEQYF.

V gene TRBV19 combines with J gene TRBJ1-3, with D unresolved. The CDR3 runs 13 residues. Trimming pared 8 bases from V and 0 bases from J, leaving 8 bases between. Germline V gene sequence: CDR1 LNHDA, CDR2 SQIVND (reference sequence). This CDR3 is CASRSSSGNTIYF. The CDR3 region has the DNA TGTGCCAGTCGGAGCAGCTCTGGAAACACCATATATTTT. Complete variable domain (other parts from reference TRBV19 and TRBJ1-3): DGGITQSPKYLFRKEGQNVTLSCEQNLNHDAMYWYRQDPGQGLRLIYYSQIVNDFQKGDIAEGYSVSREKKESFPLTVTSAQKNPTAFYLCASRSSSGNTIYFGEGSWLTVV.

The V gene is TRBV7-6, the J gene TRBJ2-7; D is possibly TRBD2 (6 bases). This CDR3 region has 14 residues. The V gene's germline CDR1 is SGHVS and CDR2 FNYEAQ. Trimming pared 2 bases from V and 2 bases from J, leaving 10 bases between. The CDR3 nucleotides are TGTGCCAGCAGCTTATTCGGGGAGGCCTACGAGCAGTACTTC. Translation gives CASSLFGEAYEQYF.